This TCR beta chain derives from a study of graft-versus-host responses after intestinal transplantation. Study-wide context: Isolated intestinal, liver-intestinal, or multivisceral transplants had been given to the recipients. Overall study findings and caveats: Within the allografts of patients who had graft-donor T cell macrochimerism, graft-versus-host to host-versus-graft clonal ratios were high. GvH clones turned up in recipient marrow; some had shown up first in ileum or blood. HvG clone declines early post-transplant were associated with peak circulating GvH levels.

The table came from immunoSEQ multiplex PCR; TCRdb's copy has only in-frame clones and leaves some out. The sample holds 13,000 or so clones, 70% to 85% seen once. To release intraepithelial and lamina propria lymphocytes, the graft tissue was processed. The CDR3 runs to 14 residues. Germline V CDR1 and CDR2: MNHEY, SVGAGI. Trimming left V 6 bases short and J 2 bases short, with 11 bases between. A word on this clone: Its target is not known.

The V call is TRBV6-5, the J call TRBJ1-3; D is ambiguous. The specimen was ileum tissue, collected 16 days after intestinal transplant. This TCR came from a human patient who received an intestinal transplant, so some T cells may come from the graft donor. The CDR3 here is CASRRRVTGNTIYF. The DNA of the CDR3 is TGTGCCAGCAGGAGACGGGTTACTGGAAACACCATATATTTT.